A selection of T cell receptor beta chains follows, all from one sample in a study of T-cell memory formation after mild COVID-19. TCRdb re-called the 5' RACE reads with MiXCR, one entry per CDR3 protein. Of some 450,000 distinct CDR3 sequences listed, under 20% were seen once; the top ten hold around a fifth. Material: PBMCs or a T cell subset sorted from them (not recorded which). Every receptor here comes from a man aged 18-30 years who had mild COVID-19 (a few samples of this study predate the infection). Cell type and time point are not known. Each CDR3 is given with its conserved first and last residue. A D gene is named only where the DNA matches it firmly. Clone size appears in some rows only: once, few, many, or a class for an expanded clone.

clone size	V gene	D gene	J gene	CDR3 DNA	CDR3 protein
many	TRBV29-1	-	TRBJ2-1	TGCAGCGTACCCCGGGACACCTCGGGTGAGCAGTTCTTC	CSVPRDTSGEQFF
few	TRBV12-3/TRBV12-4	-	TRBJ2-7	TGTGCCAGCAGGGGGGTGGGGGACGAGCAGTACTTC	CASRGVGDEQYF
few	TRBV2	-	TRBJ1-4	TGTGCCAGCAGTGAAGCCTCAAGTAATGAAAAACTGTTTTTT	CASSEASSNEKLFF
many	TRBV11-2	-	TRBJ1-2	TGTGCCAGCAGCCCTCTGGGGGGGCAAATCGGTGGCTACACCTTC	CASSPLGGQIGGYTF
many	TRBV12-3/TRBV12-4	-	TRBJ2-3	TGTGCCAGCAGTCCCAGGGAGTCAAGCACAGATACGCAGTATTTT	CASSPRESSTDTQYF
-	TRBV5-8	-	TRBJ1-4	TGTGCCAGCAGCTTGTATTCGATGGAAAAACTGTTTTTT	CASSLYSMEKLFF
few	TRBV18	-	TRBJ1-5	TGTGCCAGCTCACTCCCTTTCGGTATTGTAAATCAGCCCCAGCATTTT	CASSLPFGIVNQPQHF
many	TRBV2	-	TRBJ2-3	TGTGCCAGCAGTGAAGGCGCCTCAGATACGCAGTATTTT	CASSEGASDTQYF
-	TRBV19	TRBD1	TRBJ2-2	TGTGCCGGGCAGGGGGCCGGGGAGCTGTTTTTT	CAGQGAGELFF
few	TRBV7-9	-	TRBJ2-7	TGTGCCAGCAGCCCCCATACCGGCTACGAGCAGTACTTC	CASSPHTGYEQYF
-	TRBV15	-	TRBJ1-1	TGTGCCACCAGCAAGAGCTTCACTGAAGCTTTCTTT	CATSKSFTEAFF